These 28 T cell receptor beta chains were all obtained from the same sample, sequenced in a study of shared clonotypes between healthy human individuals. The data were produced by immunoSEQ multiplex PCR, yet TCRdb's version contains in-frame clones alone and is incomplete. Here the sample spans about 2.1 million clones, 90% to 95% being singletons. Naive CD8 cells comprised CD45RO-negative, CCR7-positively selected cells, excluding terminally differentiated effector memory CD45RA+ cells. The sample consisted of naive CD8+ T cells from PBMCs. All receptors come from a man aged 18 to 30 in good health. Some clones in this sample may be carry-over from other donors' samples.

The chain has TRBV11-2 and TRBJ2-1, with 7 bases fitting TRBD2. V was clipped by 8 bases and J by 8 bases; unmatched bases: 12. CDR3 length: 14 residues. Germline V gene lookup returns CDR1 SGHAT and CDR2 FQNNGV. CDR3 nucleotide sequence: TGTGCCAGCCACCGCGGGAGAACTGTCCATGAGCAGTTCTTC. Its translation: CASHRGRTVHEQFF.

The chain carries TRBV6-5 and TRBJ1-2; TRBD1 agrees at 8 bases. V shed 0 bases, J shed 4 bases, and the junction held 4 bases outside the gene matches. CDR3 size: 15 residues. The germline V gene encodes CDR1 MNHEY and CDR2 SVGAGI. This CDR3 reads CASSYSTGASYGYTF. CDR3 DNA: TGTGCCAGCAGTTACTCGACAGGGGCGAGCTATGGCTACACCTTC.

V gene TRBV27 combines with J gene TRBJ2-7, with 8 nucleotides matching TRBD1. The CDR3 is 15 residues long. Trimming took 4 bases from V and 2 from J; bases not matched to a gene: 7. Germline V gives CDR1 MNHEY, CDR2 SMNVEV (reference sequence). The CDR3 loop reads CASSWTGMLTYEQYF. For the CDR3, the DNA is TGTGCCAGCAGTTGGACAGGGATGTTGACCTACGAGCAGTACTTC.

This chain joins TRBV11-1 and TRBJ2-2, with D tentatively TRBD1 (6 bases). V was pared by 1 base and J by 2 bases, with 14 bases between. The length of the CDR3 is 17 residues. Germline-derived CDR1 and CDR2 are SGHAT and FQDESV (reference sequence). The CDR3 bases are TGTGCCAGCAGCTTAGTATGGGCAGGGGAAAACACCGGGGAGCTGTTTTTT. The encoded protein is CASSLVWAGENTGELFF.

About this clone: The identical CDR3 is also encoded by other nucleotide sequences in the sample. The chain carries TRBV28 and TRBJ1-5; 8 positions match TRBD1. V was clipped by 4 bases and J by 4 bases; unmatched bases: 6. This CDR3 is built from 15 residues. The germline V gene encodes CDR1 MDHEN and CDR2 SYDVKM. In DNA form, the CDR3 reads TGTGCCAGCAGTTCGGGGACAGGTAGAAATCAGCCCCAGCATTTT. This encodes CASSSGTGRNQPQHF.

Concerning this clone itself: The same CDR3 arises from other DNA sequences in this sample as well. The gene calls are TRBV27 and TRBJ2-1, with no clear D. This CDR3 comprises 13 residues. V lost 4 bases and J 0 bases, leaving 4 bases between the germline ends. Per the germline V gene, CDR1 is MNHEY and CDR2 is SMNVEV (reference sequence). The CDR3 region has the DNA TGTGCCAGCAGTTATAGCTCCTACAATGAGCAGTTCTTC. It codes for CASSYSSYNEQFF.

The rearrangement links TRBV13 to TRBJ2-2; 7 positions agree with TRBD1. This CDR3 is built from 15 residues. Germline-derived CDR1 and CDR2 are PRHDT and FYEKMQ (reference sequence). Trimming took 2 bases from V and 2 from J; bases not matched to a gene: 2. CDR3 DNA: TGTGCCAGCAGCTTAAACAGGGGAAACACCGGGGAGCTGTTTTTT. It yields the protein CASSLNRGNTGELFF.

Worth noting for this clone: Within the sample, other DNA sequences also encode this same CDR3. The rearrangement uses TRBV19 and TRBJ2-3; D gene unclear. The CDR3 covers 13 residues. Between the trimmed V and J ends, which lost 5 bases and 5 bases, there was a span of 11 bases. The germline gives CDR1 LNHDA, CDR2 SQIVND (reference sequence). CDR3: CASSSRTRDTQYF. The CDR3 DNA reads TGTGCCAGTAGTTCCCGGACCCGAGATACGCAGTATTTT.

This sequence joins TRBV27 and TRBJ2-7; D gene ambiguous. The CDR3 is 15 amino acids. V lost 2 bases, J lost 2 bases, and 13 bases lay in between. The germline V gene has CDR1 MNHEY and CDR2 SMNVEV (reference sequence). This CDR3 reads CASSLGPSSAYEQYF. The CDR3, as DNA: TGTGCCAGCAGTTTAGGTCCCTCCTCGGCCTACGAGCAGTACTTC.

Written as DNA, the CDR3 is TGTGCCAGCAGTTTAACGGACGGTGATTATGGCTACACCTTC. As protein: CASSLTDGDYGYTF. This chain connects TRBV7-9 to TRBJ1-2; D not certain. Germline CDR1 and CDR2: SEHNR and FQNEAQ (reference sequence). CDR3 length equals 14 residues. V lost 6 bases to trimming and J lost 5 bases, with 16 bases between them.

The chain carries TRBV30 and TRBJ2-2, with D unclear. This CDR3 contains 15 residues. V lost 0 bases and J 4 bases, leaving 12 bases between the germline ends. Germline CDR1 GTSNPN, CDR2 SVGIG (reference sequence). This CDR3 is CAWSVDRPVTGELFF. DNA of the CDR3: TGTGCCTGGAGTGTAGACCGGCCAGTCACCGGGGAGCTGTTTTTT. Combining the CDR3 with reference TRBV30 and TRBJ2-2 gives the whole variable domain SQTIHQWPATLVQPVGSPLSLECTVEGTSNPNLYWYRQAAGRGLQLLFYSVGIGQISSEVPQNLSASRPQDRQFILSSKKLLLSDSGFYLCAWSVDRPVTGELFFGEGSRLTVL.

DNA for the CDR3: TGTGCCAGCAGCACTGGGACTAGCGGGAGAAGTTTGGGTAATGAGCAGTTCTTC. Encoded protein: CASSTGTSGRSLGNEQFF. The chain has TRBV7-6 and TRBJ2-1, with 14 positions matching TRBD2. Trimming cost V 5 bases and J 7 bases; bases outside gene matches: 13. The germline CDR1 and CDR2 sequences are SGHVS and FNYEAQ. There are 18 residues in the CDR3.

The gene calls are TRBV14 and TRBJ1-1; no reliable D call. The V end lost 0 bases, the J end lost 8 bases, and 22 bases lay between the germline ends. There are 17 residues in the CDR3. CDR1 SGHDN and CDR2 FVKESK come from the germline V gene. CDR3 amino acids: CASSQDWLVPTDAEAFF. Here the CDR3 DNA reads TGTGCCAGCAGCCAAGATTGGCTGGTGCCGACCGACGCCGAAGCTTTCTTT.

The genes are TRBV7-9 and TRBJ2-7, with a possible D match to TRBD1 (5 bases). Germline V gene sequence: CDR1 SEHNR, CDR2 FQNEAQ (reference sequence). The CDR3 spans 12 residues. V lost 8 bases and J 3 bases, leaving 11 bases between the germline ends. CDR3 amino acids: CASCRAGYEQYF. CDR3 sequence (DNA): TGTGCCAGCTGCAGGGCAGGCTACGAGCAGTACTTC.

Points on this clone: Other nucleotide sequences in the sample specify the same CDR3. The chain links TRBV11-2 to TRBJ2-7; possibly TRBD2 for D (6 bases). Trimming left V 6 bases short and J 3 bases short, with 9 bases between. Germline-derived CDR1 and CDR2 are SGHAT and FQNNGV. This CDR3 is 12 amino acids long. CDR3 region: CASSPAGYEQYF. As DNA, the CDR3 is TGTGCCAGCAGTCCAGCGGGCTACGAGCAGTACTTC.

This clone was recorded only once. The V call is TRBV28, the J call TRBJ2-5; D perhaps matches TRBD1 (6 bases). Trimming removed 1 base from V and 1 base from J, with 19 bases in between. Germline CDR1 MDHEN, CDR2 SYDVKM. The CDR3 has 18 amino acids. This CDR3 reads CASSLYFSTGTPQETQYF. CDR3 bases: TGTGCCAGCAGTTTATATTTCTCGACAGGCACCCCCCAAGAGACCCAGTACTTC.

The chain links TRBV30 to TRBJ2-1; TRBD2 is a possible D gene (6 bases). Per germline, CDR1 GTSNPN and CDR2 SVGIG (reference sequence). V was pared by 6 bases and J by 8 bases, with 23 bases between. The CDR3 loop spans 15 amino acids. This chain's CDR3 is CACETSASDRDEQFF. The CDR3 coding sequence is TGTGCCTGCGAGACTAGTGCCTCAGATAGGGATGAGCAGTTCTTC.

The rearrangement joins TRBV27 to TRBJ2-1; TRBD1 is a possible D gene (5 bases). In germline, CDR1 is MNHEY, CDR2 SMNVEV (reference sequence). The CDR3 runs 12 residues. Trimming cost V 5 bases and J 9 bases, with 11 bases left between them. As DNA, the CDR3 is TGTGCCAGCAGTATTGGGGCAACTGAGCAGTTCTTC. This translates into CASSIGATEQFF.

V gene TRBV7-9 combines with J gene TRBJ1-1; no reliable D call. The CDR3 is 19 amino acids. With 5 bases removed from V and 6 bases from J, the gap between germline ends came to 31 bases. The germline gives CDR1 SEHNR, CDR2 FQNEAQ (reference sequence). The chain's CDR3 is CASSPEGFSGSWLSSEAFF. CDR3 DNA: TGTGCCAGCAGCCCAGAGGGTTTTTCCGGGTCTTGGCTTTCATCTGAAGCTTTCTTT.

This clone was detected once. The V and J genes are TRBV19 and TRBJ1-1; possibly TRBD1 for D (5 bases). The length of the CDR3 is 15 residues. Germline V gene sequence: CDR1 LNHDA, CDR2 SQIVND (reference sequence). The V gene lost 8 bases and the J gene lost 0 bases, with 16 bases spanning the gap. The CDR3 nucleotides are TGTGCCAGTTTGTTCAGGGCGGGGGTGAACACTGAAGCTTTCTTT. Its protein product is CASLFRAGVNTEAFF.

This chain joins TRBV7-3 and TRBJ2-3; 7 nucleotides match TRBD2. Unmatched junction bases numbered 7, after V lost 3 bases and J lost 4 bases. The CDR3 consists of 15 residues. Looked up from germline, CDR1 is SGHTA and CDR2 is FQGTGA. CDR3 nucleotides: TGTGCCAGCAGCTTCGGGGGAGGGAGGGCAGATACGCAGTATTTT. It is translated as CASSFGGGRADTQYF.

The chain recombines TRBV28 with TRBJ1-2; D might be TRBD1 (5 bases). CDR1 and CDR2 (germline): MDHEN, SYDVKM. Trimming removed 4 bases at V and 7 bases at J, with 19 bases between. The CDR3 has 15 amino acids. This CDR3 is CASSWGGWTGTGYTF. The CDR3 coding sequence is TGTGCCAGCAGTTGGGGGGGGTGGACCGGGACTGGCTACACCTTC.

The chain couples TRBV5-6 to TRBJ2-3; D possibly corresponds to TRBD1 (5 bases). The germline V gene has CDR1 SGHDT and CDR2 YYEEEE. The CDR3 spans 16 residues. V lost 4 bases and J 5 bases, leaving 20 bases between the germline ends. CDR3 DNA: TGTGCCAGCAGCCCCGGGTTCACCATCGGACAAGATACGCAGTATTTT. Protein: CASSPGFTIGQDTQYF.

The chain combines TRBV30 with TRBJ2-7; TRBD1 agrees at 10 bases. V lost 2 bases and J lost 6; bases outside the gene matches: 16. There are 17 residues in the CDR3. Germline V lookup: CDR1 GTSNPN, CDR2 SVGIG (reference sequence). For the CDR3, the DNA is TGTGCCTGGAGTTCCCCTCCTCGGACAGGGGGTGGGTGCGAGCAGTACTTC. Protein sequence: CAWSSPPRTGGGCEQYF.

This rearrangement joins TRBV29-1 to TRBJ1-2, with D unclear. Germline CDR1 and CDR2: SQVTM and ANQGSEA. The CDR3 contains 12 residues. The V end lost 3 bases, the J end lost 4 bases, and 9 bases lay between the germline ends. Here the CDR3 reads CSVEPVLYGYTF. The CDR3 DNA reads as TGCAGCGTTGAGCCAGTACTCTATGGCTACACCTTC.

This chain connects TRBV9 to TRBJ2-1, with 7 bases aligning to TRBD2. V lost 0 bases and J lost 3; bases outside the gene matches: 9. Germline V CDR1 and CDR2: SGDLS, YYNGEE. CDR3 size: 17 residues. This CDR3 reads CASSVEPGGAIYNEQFF. The DNA for the CDR3 is TGTGCCAGCAGCGTAGAGCCGGGGGGAGCTATCTACAATGAGCAGTTCTTC.

The chain has TRBV2 and TRBJ1-1; no clear D. The CDR3 loop spans 13 amino acids. Trimming shortened V by 8 bases and J by 5 bases, and 15 bases separated the two germline ends. Germline V gene sequence: CDR1 SNHLY, CDR2 FYNNEI. The CDR3 bases are TGTGCCAGCGGGGTGGGCCAAACTACTGAAGCTTTCTTT. It specifies CASGVGQTTEAFF.

In the case of this clone: At the DNA level, this CDR3 is encoded by other sequences in the same sample as well. The chain has TRBV6-1 and TRBJ2-7; D not resolved. With 2 bases removed from V and 0 bases from J, the gap between germline ends came to 8 bases. The CDR3 runs 14 residues. CDR1 is MNHNS, CDR2 SASEGT, per germline. CDR3 sequence (DNA): TGTGCCAGCAGTGAAAGAGGCAGCTCCTACGAGCAGTACTTC. As protein: CASSERGSSYEQYF.